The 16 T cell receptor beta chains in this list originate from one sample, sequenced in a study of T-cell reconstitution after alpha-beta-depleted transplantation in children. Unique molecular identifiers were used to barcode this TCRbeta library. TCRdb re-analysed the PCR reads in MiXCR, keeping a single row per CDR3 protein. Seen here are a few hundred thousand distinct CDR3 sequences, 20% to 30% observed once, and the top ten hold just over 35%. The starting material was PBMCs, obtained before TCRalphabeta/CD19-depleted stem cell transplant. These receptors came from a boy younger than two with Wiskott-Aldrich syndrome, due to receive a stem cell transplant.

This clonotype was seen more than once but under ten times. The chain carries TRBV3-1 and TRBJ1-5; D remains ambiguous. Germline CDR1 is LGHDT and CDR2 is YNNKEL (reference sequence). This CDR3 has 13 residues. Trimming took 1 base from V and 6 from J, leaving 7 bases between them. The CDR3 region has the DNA TGTGCCAGCAGCCAAGGGATGGTTCAGCCCCAGCATTTT. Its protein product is CASSQGMVQPQHF.

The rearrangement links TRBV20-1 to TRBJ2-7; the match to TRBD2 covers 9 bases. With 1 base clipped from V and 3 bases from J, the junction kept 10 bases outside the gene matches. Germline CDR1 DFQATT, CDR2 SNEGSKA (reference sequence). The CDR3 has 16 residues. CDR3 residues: CSARAPHSGSVYEQYF. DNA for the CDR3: TGCAGTGCTAGAGCCCCCCATAGCGGGAGTGTCTACGAGCAGTACTTC.

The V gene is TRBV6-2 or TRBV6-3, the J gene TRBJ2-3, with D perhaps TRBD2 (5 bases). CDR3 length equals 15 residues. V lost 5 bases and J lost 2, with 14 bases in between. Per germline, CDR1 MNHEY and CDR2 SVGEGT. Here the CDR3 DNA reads TGTGCCAGCAGTAGTGGTACGGACTTCACAGATACGCAGTATTTT. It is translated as CASSSGTDFTDTQYF.

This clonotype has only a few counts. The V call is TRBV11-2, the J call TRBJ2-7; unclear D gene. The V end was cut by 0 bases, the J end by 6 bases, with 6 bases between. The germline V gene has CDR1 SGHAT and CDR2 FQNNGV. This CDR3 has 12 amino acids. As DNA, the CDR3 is TGTGCCAGCAGCTTAGATCTTAGCGAGCAGTACTTC. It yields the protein CASSLDLSEQYF.

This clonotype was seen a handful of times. CDR3: CASSYSTFNTEAFF. The CDR3 DNA follows: TGTGCCAGCAGTTACTCGACATTCAACACTGAAGCTTTCTTT. This chain uses TRBV6-5 with TRBJ1-1, with D uncertain. CDR3 length: 14 amino acids. V dropped 0 bases and J dropped 2 bases, with 7 bases sitting between them. The germline gives CDR1 MNHEY, CDR2 SVGAGI.

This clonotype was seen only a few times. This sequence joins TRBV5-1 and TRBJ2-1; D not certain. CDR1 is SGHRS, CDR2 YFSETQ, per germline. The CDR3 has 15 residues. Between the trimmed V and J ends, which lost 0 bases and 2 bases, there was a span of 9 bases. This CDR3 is CASSLGAVAYNEQFF. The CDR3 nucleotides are TGCGCCAGCAGCTTGGGGGCGGTAGCCTACAATGAGCAGTTCTTC. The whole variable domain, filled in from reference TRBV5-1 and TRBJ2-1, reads KAGVTQTPRYLIKTRGQQVTLSCSPISGHRSVSWYQQTPGQGLQFLFEYFSETQRNKGNFPGRFSGRQFSNSRSEMNVSTLELGDSALYLCASSLGAVAYNEQFFGPGTRLTVL.

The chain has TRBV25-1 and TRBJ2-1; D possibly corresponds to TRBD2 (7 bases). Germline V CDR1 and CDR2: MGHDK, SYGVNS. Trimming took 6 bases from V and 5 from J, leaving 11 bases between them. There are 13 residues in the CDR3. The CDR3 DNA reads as TGTGCCAGCAGGCGGGGGCAAAACAATGAGCAGTTCTTC. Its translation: CASRRGQNNEQFF.

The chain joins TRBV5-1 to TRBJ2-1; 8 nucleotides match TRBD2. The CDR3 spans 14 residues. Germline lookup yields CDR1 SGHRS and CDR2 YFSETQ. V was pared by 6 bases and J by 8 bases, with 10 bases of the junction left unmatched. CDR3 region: CASKPGLERYEQFF. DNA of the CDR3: TGCGCCAGCAAACCGGGACTAGAGCGATATGAGCAGTTCTTC.

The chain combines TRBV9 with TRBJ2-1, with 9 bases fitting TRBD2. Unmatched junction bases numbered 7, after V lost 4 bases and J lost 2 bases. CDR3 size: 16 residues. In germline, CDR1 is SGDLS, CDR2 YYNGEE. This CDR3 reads CASSPLAGLAYNEQFF. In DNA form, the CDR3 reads TGTGCCAGCAGCCCCCTAGCGGGACTGGCCTACAATGAGCAGTTCTTC.

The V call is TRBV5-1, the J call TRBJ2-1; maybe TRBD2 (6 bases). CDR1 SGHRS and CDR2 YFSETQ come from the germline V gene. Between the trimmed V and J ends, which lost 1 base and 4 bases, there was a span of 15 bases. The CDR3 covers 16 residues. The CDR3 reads CASSLTTSLRYNEQFF. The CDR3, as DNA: TGCGCCAGCAGCTTGACGACTAGTTTAAGGTACAATGAGCAGTTCTTC.

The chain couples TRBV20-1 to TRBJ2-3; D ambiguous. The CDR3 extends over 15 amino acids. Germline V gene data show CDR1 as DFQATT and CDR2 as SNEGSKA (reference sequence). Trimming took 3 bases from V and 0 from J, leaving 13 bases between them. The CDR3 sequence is CSARADMASTDTQYF. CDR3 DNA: TGCAGTGCTAGGGCTGACATGGCTAGCACAGATACGCAGTATTTT.

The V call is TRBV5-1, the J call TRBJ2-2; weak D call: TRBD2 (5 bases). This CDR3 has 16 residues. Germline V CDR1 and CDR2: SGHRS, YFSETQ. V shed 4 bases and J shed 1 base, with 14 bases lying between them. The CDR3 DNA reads TGCGCCAGCAGCCTCTTGCGTGGACTGAACACCGGGGAGCTGTTTTTT. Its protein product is CASSLLRGLNTGELFF.

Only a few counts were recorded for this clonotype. The CDR3 region has the DNA TGTGCCAGCAGTTTCGCGAGCGCGTACTACGAGCAGTACTTC. As protein: CASSFASAYYEQYF. The chain joins TRBV27 to TRBJ2-7; the D is unclear. The germline V and J ends were trimmed by 3 bases and 3 bases, with 12 bases remaining between them. This CDR3 contains 14 residues. Germline V CDR1 and CDR2: MNHEY, SMNVEV (reference sequence).

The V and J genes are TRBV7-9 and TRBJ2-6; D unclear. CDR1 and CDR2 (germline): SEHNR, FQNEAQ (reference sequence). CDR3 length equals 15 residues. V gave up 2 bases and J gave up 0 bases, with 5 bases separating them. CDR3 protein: CASSLYISGANVLTF. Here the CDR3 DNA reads TGTGCCAGCAGCTTATACATCTCTGGGGCCAACGTCCTGACTTTC.

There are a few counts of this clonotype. The CDR3 loop reads CSATKYSGANVLTF. CDR3 nucleotides: TGCAGTGCTACGAAATACTCTGGGGCCAACGTCCTGACTTTC. V is TRBV20-1 and J is TRBJ2-6; unclear D gene. Deletions cut 4 bases from V and 0 bases from J, with 7 bases between. CDR3 size: 14 residues. Germline CDR1 is DFQATT and CDR2 is SNEGSKA (reference sequence).

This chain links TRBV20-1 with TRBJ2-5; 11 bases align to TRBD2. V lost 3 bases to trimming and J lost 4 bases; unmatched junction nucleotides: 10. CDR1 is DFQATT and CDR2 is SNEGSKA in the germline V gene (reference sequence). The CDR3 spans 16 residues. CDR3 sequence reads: CSARRSSGRLGETQYF. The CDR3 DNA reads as TGCAGTGCTAGGCGATCTAGCGGGAGGCTGGGAGAGACCCAGTACTTC.